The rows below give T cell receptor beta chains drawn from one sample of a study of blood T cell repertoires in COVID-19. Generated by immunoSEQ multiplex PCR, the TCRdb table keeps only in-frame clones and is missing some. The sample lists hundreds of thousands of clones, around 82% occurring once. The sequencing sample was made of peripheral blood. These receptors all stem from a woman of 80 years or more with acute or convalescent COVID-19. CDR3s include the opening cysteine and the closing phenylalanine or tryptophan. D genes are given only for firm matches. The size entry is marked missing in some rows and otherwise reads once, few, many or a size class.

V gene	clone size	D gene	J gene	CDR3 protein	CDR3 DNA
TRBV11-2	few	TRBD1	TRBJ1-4	CASSADRAGEKLFF	TGTGCCAGCAGCGCTGACAGGGCAGGTGAAAAACTGTTTTTT
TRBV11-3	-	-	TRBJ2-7	CASSQDPGRPDAYEQYF	TGTGCCAGCAGCCAAGATCCGGGAAGGCCGGATGCATACGAGCAGTACTTC
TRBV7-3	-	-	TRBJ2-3	CASSISGGLGDTQYF	TGTGCCAGCAGCATATCGGGGGGCCTGGGAGATACGCAGTATTTT
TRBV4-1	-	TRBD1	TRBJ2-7	CASSRETIAGGTGASYEQYF	TGCGCCAGCAGCCGAGAAACGATAGCGGGCGGGACAGGGGCCTCCTACGAGCAGTACTTC
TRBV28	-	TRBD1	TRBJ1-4	CATRGGTGGEKLFF	TGTGCCACCCGCGGGGGGACAGGGGGTGAAAAACTGTTTTTT
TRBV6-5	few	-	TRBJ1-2	CASSYSSGALLSYTF	TGTGCCAGCAGTTACTCGTCAGGGGCCCTATTGAGCTACACCTTC
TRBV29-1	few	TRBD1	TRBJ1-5	CSVMRGLGQPQHF	TGCAGCGTAATGAGGGGGCTCGGACAGCCCCAGCATTTT
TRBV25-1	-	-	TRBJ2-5	CASSEYAQAQETQYF	TGTGCCAGCAGTGAATATGCTCAGGCGCAAGAGACCCAGTACTTC
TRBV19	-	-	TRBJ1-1	CASSGQTNTEAFF	TGTGCCAGTAGCGGACAGACGAACACTGAAGCTTTCTTT
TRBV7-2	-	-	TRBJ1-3	CASSRDSGNTIYF	TGTGCCAGCAGTCGGGACTCTGGAAACACCATATATTTT
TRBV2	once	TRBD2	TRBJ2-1	CASTNLAGGLNEQFF	TGTGCCAGCACCAACCTAGCGGGGGGCCTCAATGAGCAGTTCTTC
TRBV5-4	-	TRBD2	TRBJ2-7	CASSPTSGGAYEQYF	TGTGCCAGCAGCCCAACTAGCGGGGGGGCCTACGAGCAGTACTTC
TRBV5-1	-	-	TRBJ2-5	CASSLTGPQETQYF	TGCGCCAGCAGCTTGACAGGGCCCCAAGAGACCCAGTACTTC
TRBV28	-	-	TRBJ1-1	CASTIPRGNTEAFF	TGTGCCAGCACTATTCCTCGGGGGAACACTGAAGCTTTCTTT
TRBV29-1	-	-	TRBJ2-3	CSGLVSTDTQYF	TGCAGCGGATTAGTTAGCACAGATACGCAGTATTTT
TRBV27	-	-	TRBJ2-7	CASSLRGALSYEQYF	TGTGCCAGCAGTCTCAGGGGGGCCCTCTCCTACGAGCAGTACTTC
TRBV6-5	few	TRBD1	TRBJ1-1	CASSSPLVRGLAAFF	TGTGCCAGCAGTTCCCCACTCGTCAGGGGGCTCGCAGCTTTCTTT
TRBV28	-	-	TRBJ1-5	CATGVGGRSNQPQHF	TGTGCCACCGGCGTGGGGGGGCGAAGCAATCAGCCCCAGCATTTT
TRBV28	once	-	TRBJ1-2	CATLGGRAGYGYTF	TGTGCCACCCTCGGTGGCAGGGCCGGCTATGGCTACACCTTC
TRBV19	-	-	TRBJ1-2	CASSPGGGIGGNYGYTF	TGTGCCAGTAGCCCCGGGGGGGGGATCGGAGGAAACTATGGCTACACCTTC
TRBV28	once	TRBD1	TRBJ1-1	CASSSAGQGNRPEAFF	TGTGCCAGCAGTTCAGCGGGACAGGGTAACCGGCCTGAAGCTTTCTTT
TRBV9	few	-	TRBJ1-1	CASSARQTMNTEAFF	TGTGCCAGCAGCGCGAGACAGACAATGAACACTGAAGCTTTCTTT
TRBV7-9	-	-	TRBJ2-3	CASSEGAGFNTDTQYF	TGTGCCAGCAGCGAAGGGGCGGGGTTCAACACAGATACGCAGTATTTT
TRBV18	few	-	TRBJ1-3	CASSPLTRIGVSSGNTIYF	TGTGCCAGCTCACCACTAACTCGTATCGGGGTGTCCTCTGGAAACACCATATATTTT
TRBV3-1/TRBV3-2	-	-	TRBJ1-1	CASSPSGGGTEAFF	TGTGCCAGCAGCCCAAGCGGGGGCGGCACTGAAGCTTTCTTT
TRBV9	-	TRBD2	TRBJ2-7	CASSQRGGSYEQYF	TGTGCCAGCTCTCAGCGGGGGGGCTCCTACGAGCAGTACTTC
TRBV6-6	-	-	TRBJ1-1	CASSYPFVQGNTEAFF	TGTGCCAGCAGTTACCCGTTTGTCCAGGGGAACACTGAAGCTTTCTTT
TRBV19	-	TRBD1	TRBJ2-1	CASSATGGSGEQFF	TGTGCCAGTAGTGCAACAGGGGGCTCGGGTGAGCAGTTCTTC
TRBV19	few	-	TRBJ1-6	CASSGQNSPLHF	TGTGCCAGTAGTGGCCAGAATTCACCCCTCCACTTT
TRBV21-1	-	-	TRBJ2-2	CASSKASSLWAANTGELFF	TGTGCCAGCAGCAAAGCCAGCTCCCTCTGGGCCGCCAACACCGGGGAGCTGTTTTTT
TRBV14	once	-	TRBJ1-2	CASSQDRNYGYTF	TGTGCCAGCAGCCAAGACAGAAACTATGGCTACACCTTC
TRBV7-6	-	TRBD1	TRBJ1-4	CASRLTGGNEIGKLFF	TGTGCCAGCAGGCTCACAGGGGGGAATGAAATCGGGAAACTGTTTTTT
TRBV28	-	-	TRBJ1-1	CASSSRWTEAFF	TGTGCCAGCAGTTCGAGATGGACTGAAGCTTTCTTT
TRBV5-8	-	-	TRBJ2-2	CASSSGLPGELFF	TGTGCCAGCAGCTCGGGACTTCCCGGGGAGCTGTTTTTT
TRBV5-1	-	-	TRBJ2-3	CASRLGDTQYF	TGCGCCAGCCGTCTCGGTGATACGCAGTATTTT
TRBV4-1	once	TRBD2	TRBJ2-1	CASSHRRGTSGGGEQFF	TGCGCCAGCAGCCACCGCAGGGGGACTAGCGGGGGGGGTGAGCAGTTCTTC
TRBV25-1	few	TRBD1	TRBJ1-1	CASSDSRSGGRTEAFF	TGTGCCAGCAGTGATAGCCGATCAGGGGGAAGAACTGAAGCTTTCTTT
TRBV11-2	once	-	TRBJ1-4	CASSQGGATNEKLFF	TGTGCCAGCAGCCAGGGAGGGGCAACTAATGAAAAACTGTTTTTT
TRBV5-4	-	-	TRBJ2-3	CASSLAGGSTDTQYF	TGTGCCAGCAGCTTGGCTGGCGGAAGCACAGATACGCAGTATTTT
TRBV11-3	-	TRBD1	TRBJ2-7	CASSSRTGNYEQYF	TGTGCCAGCAGCTCCCGGACAGGGAACTACGAGCAGTACTTC
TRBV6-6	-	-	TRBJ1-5	CASRRTTGYSNQPQHF	TGTGCCAGCAGGCGAACAACAGGATATAGCAATCAGCCCCAGCATTTT
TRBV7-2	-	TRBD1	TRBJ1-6	CASRRDRASNSPLHF	TGTGCCAGTAGGCGGGACAGGGCTTCTAATTCACCCCTCCACTTT
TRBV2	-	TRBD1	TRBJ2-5	CASSVRGGAQETQYF	TGTGCCAGCAGTGTTAGAGGGGGCGCTCAGGAGACCCAGTACTTC
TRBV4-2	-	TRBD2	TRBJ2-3	CASSQAHGASGGAYTQYF	TGTGCCAGCAGCCAAGCCCACGGAGCTAGCGGGGGGGCGTATACGCAGTATTTT
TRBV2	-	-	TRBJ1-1	CASSGFAGAVSEAFF	TGTGCCAGCAGTGGCTTCGCGGGGGCTGTGTCTGAAGCTTTCTTT
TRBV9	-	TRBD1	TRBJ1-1	CASSVAPERTGEAFF	TGTGCCAGCAGCGTAGCCCCCGAAAGGACAGGTGAAGCTTTCTTT
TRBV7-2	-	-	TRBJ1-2	CASSPTSGTPGGGYTF	TGTGCCAGCAGCCCAACCTCCGGGACACCGGGGGGTGGCTACACCTTC
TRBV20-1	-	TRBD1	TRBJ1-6	CSASEGQTMRSPLHF	TGCAGTGCTAGTGAGGGACAGACCATGAGGTCACCCCTCCACTTT
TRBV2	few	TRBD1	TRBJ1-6	CASRPLTGDPFNSPLHF	TGTGCCAGCAGACCGCTGACAGGGGATCCATTTAATTCACCCCTCCACTTT
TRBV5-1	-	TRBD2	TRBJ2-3	CASSPVNAGGAYTQYF	TGCGCCAGCAGTCCCGTGAATGCGGGGGGGGCCTATACGCAGTATTTT
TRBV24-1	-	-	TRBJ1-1	CATSVPSGRAFF	TGTGCCACCAGTGTACCATCCGGGAGAGCTTTCTTT
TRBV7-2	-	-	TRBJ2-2	CASSTSGGVTGELFF	TGTGCCAGCAGCACATCCGGCGGGGTTACCGGGGAGCTGTTTTTT